These 25 T cell receptor beta chains were sequenced from one sample in a study of blood T cell repertoires in COVID-19. The method was immunoSEQ multiplex PCR; TCRdb's version includes in-frame clones alone and lacks a portion of them. The table records about 52,000 clones, roughly nine tenths of them present only once. Sequenced: peripheral blood. The source of these receptors is a human donor with active COVID-19. The donor label of this sample is uncertain.

This rearrangement joins TRBV5-1 to TRBJ2-2; D possibly corresponds to TRBD1 (5 bases). Trimming shortened V by 1 base and J by 5 bases, and 12 bases separated the two germline ends. The CDR3 spans 15 residues. CDR1 is SGHRS and CDR2 is YFSETQ in the germline V gene. CDR3 nucleotides: TGCGCCAGCAGCTTGTCCGAGGCAGGGACCGGGGAGCTGTTTTTT. Translating gives CASSLSEAGTGELFF.

V is TRBV3-1 (or the pseudogene TRBV3-2) and J is TRBJ1-2; D possibly corresponds to TRBD1 (6 bases). The CDR3 is 13 residues long. In germline, CDR1 is LGHDT, CDR2 YNNKEL (reference sequence). V lost 1 base, J lost 4 bases, and 7 bases lay in between. The CDR3 spells CASSQAGAYGYTF. The CDR3 DNA is TGTGCCAGCAGCCAAGCAGGGGCCTATGGCTACACCTTC.

This chain uses TRBV9 with TRBJ1-4; D gene ambiguous. The CDR3 is made up of 16 amino acids. Germline CDR1 reads SGDLS; CDR2 reads YYNGEE. Between the trimmed V and J ends, which lost 0 bases and 7 bases, there was a span of 16 bases. CDR3 in DNA: TGTGCCAGCAGCGTAGACGGGAGTTCCCGCGCTGAAAAACTGTTTTTT. Its translation is CASSVDGSSRAEKLFF.

The chain combines TRBV5-1 with TRBJ1-2; 11 bases map to TRBD1. CDR3 length equals 16 residues. Trimming at V came to 0 bases and at J to 5 bases, leaving 6 bases not matched to a gene. Per germline, CDR1 SGHRS and CDR2 YFSETQ. The CDR3 loop is CASSLDGQGATYGYTF. CDR3 bases: TGCGCCAGCAGCTTGGATGGACAGGGGGCAACATATGGCTACACCTTC.

This chain uses TRBV9 with TRBJ1-6; perhaps TRBD1 as D (6 bases). The CDR3 totals 17 residues. V was shortened by 0 bases and J by 7 bases, with 17 bases between the two germline ends. The germline CDR1 and CDR2 sequences are SGDLS and YYNGEE. The CDR3 coding sequence is TGTGCCAGCAGCGTAGACCCTGGAACAGGGCCCAATTCACCCCTCCACTTT. Encoded protein: CASSVDPGTGPNSPLHF. Based on the CDR3 plus reference TRBV9 and TRBJ1-6, the full variable domain is DSGVTQTPKHLITATGQRVTLRCSPRSGDLSVYWYQQSLDQGLQFLIQYYNGEERAKGNILERFSAQQFPDLHSELNLSSLELGDSALYFCASSVDPGTGPNSPLHFGNGTRLTVT.

The V and J genes are TRBV4-1 and TRBJ1-2, with TRBD1 as a possible D gene (5 bases). This CDR3 is 12 amino acids long. Germline V CDR1 and CDR2: MGHRA, YSYEKL. Trimming removed 5 bases at V and 3 bases at J, with 7 bases between. The CDR3 reads CASSSTDYGYTF. The CDR3 region has the DNA TGCGCCAGCAGCTCGACAGACTATGGCTACACCTTC.

V and J are TRBV5-5 and TRBJ2-7; TRBD2 matches at 11 bases. This CDR3 has 15 amino acids. CDR1 and CDR2 from the germline V gene are SGHKS and YYEKEE (reference sequence). Trimming cost V 4 bases and J 0 bases; bases outside gene matches: 3. The CDR3 nucleotides are TGTGCCAGCAGCCCTAGCGGGGGGAGCTCCTACGAGCAGTACTTC. Residues: CASSPSGGSSYEQYF. Filled out from reference TRBV5-5 and TRBJ2-7, the complete variable domain reads DAGVTQSPTHLIKTRGQQVTLRCSPISGHKSVSWYQQVLGQGPQFIFQYYEKEERGRGNFPDRFSARQFPNYSSELNVNALLLGDSALYLCASSPSGGSSYEQYFGPGTRLTVT.

The sample holds one count of this clone. The CDR3 DNA is TGTGCCAGCAGTTACTCTGGACAAGCCAATCAGCCCCAGCATTTT. It yields the protein CASSYSGQANQPQHF. The chain joins TRBV6-2 or TRBV6-3 to TRBJ1-5; D may be TRBD1 (5 bases). The germline V gene encodes CDR1 MNHEY and CDR2 SVGEGT. Trimming took 0 bases from V and 3 from J, leaving 9 bases between them. This CDR3 comprises 15 residues.

V is TRBV5-1 and J is TRBJ1-1, with TRBD1 matching 10 bases. The CDR3 is made up of 15 amino acids. With V trimmed by 4 bases and J by 4 bases, 7 bases remained unmatched. The V gene's germline CDR1 is SGHRS and CDR2 YFSETQ. The CDR3 sequence: CASSPGTGVVTEAFF. The DNA of the CDR3 is TGCGCCAGCAGCCCGGGGACAGGGGTCGTCACTGAAGCTTTCTTT.

The chain combines TRBV19 with TRBJ2-3; 8 positions match TRBD2. In germline, CDR1 is LNHDA, CDR2 SQIVND (reference sequence). Trimming took 6 bases from V and 2 from J; bases not matched to a gene: 16. This CDR3 comprises 18 residues. The CDR3 protein is CASRRGNPRGGFTDTQYF. In DNA, the CDR3 is TGTGCCAGTAGAAGGGGAAACCCTCGGGGGGGCTTCACAGATACGCAGTATTTT.

J is TRBJ2-6 and V is TRBV5-4; the D is unclear. The CDR3 loop spans 15 amino acids. The V end was cut by 4 bases, the J end by 1 base, with 9 bases between. Germline lookup yields CDR1 SGHNT and CDR2 YYREEE (reference sequence). As DNA, the CDR3 is TGTGCCAGCAGCCGAGCCTTGTCTGGGGCCAACGTCCTGACTTTC. Translating it yields CASSRALSGANVLTF. Full variable domain (outside the CDR3, taken from reference TRBV5-4 and TRBJ2-6): ETGVTQSPTHLIKTRGQQVTLRCSSQSGHNTVSWYQQALGQGPQFIFQYYREEENGRGNFPPRFSGLQFPNYSSELNVNALELDDSALYLCASSRALSGANVLTFGAGSRLTVL.

The V and J genes are TRBV21-1 and TRBJ2-3; no DNA check was done on the table's D call, TRBD1. TRBV21-1 is described as a pseudogene. The CDR3 is made up of 13 amino acids. The DNA of the CDR3 is TGTGCCAGCAGCGAGGGGGGCACAGATACGCAGTATTTT. Its translation: CASSEGGTDTQYF.

CDR3 sequence: CASSLGQYEAFF. The CDR3 region has the DNA TGTGCCAGCAGCTTAGGCCAGTATGAAGCTTTCTTT. The V gene is TRBV7-2, the J gene TRBJ1-1; no firm D call. V was pared by 1 base and J by 7 bases, with 7 bases between. Germline V gene sequence: CDR1 SGHTA, CDR2 FQGNSA. The CDR3 spans 12 residues.

This clone came up a few times. In DNA, the CDR3 is TGTGCCAGCAGCTTATTGGGGGCGGGTAAAGAGACCCAGTACTTC. Amino acid sequence: CASSLLGAGKETQYF. This chain joins TRBV7-2 and TRBJ2-5; D perhaps matches TRBD1 (6 bases). Germline assignment: CDR1 SGHTA and CDR2 FQGNSA. Trimming pared 2 bases from V and 3 bases from J, leaving 13 bases between. CDR3 length equals 15 residues.

This clone appeared once. J is TRBJ1-6 and V is TRBV6-5, with TRBD1 identical over 7 bases. Per the germline V gene, CDR1 is MNHEY and CDR2 is SVGAGI. The V gene end was trimmed by 0 bases and the J gene end by 9 bases; junction bases not matched to a gene: 5. CDR3 length: 15 residues. The CDR3 reads CASSYSKGGSSPLHF. The CDR3 DNA reads TGTGCCAGCAGTTACTCGAAAGGGGGCAGTTCACCCCTCCACTTT.

V usage is TRBV12-5 and J usage is TRBJ2-5; D is unresolved. This CDR3 contains 13 residues. V lost 4 bases to trimming and J lost 5 bases, with 11 bases between them. Germline V gene sequence: CDR1 LGHNT, CDR2 FRNRAP. Written as DNA, the CDR3 is TGTGCTAGTGGTTCAGGTATAGGTGAGACCCAGTACTTC. Translation gives CASGSGIGETQYF.

V is TRBV3-1 (or the pseudogene TRBV3-2) and J is TRBJ2-5; possibly TRBD2 for D (6 bases). The germline gives CDR1 LGHDT, CDR2 YNNKEL (reference sequence). Trimming cost V 3 bases and J 2 bases, with 16 bases left between them. There are 16 residues in the CDR3. CDR3 bases: TGTGCCAGCAGCCATTTAGGGAGCGGGCAGCAAGAGACCCAGTACTTC. The encoded protein is CASSHLGSGQQETQYF.

This chain links TRBV5-5 with TRBJ1-3, with D possibly matching TRBD1 (6 bases). The CDR3 totals 14 residues. Germline CDR1 is SGHKS and CDR2 is YYEKEE (reference sequence). The V and J ends lost 4 bases and 3 bases respectively, with 11 bases between them. CDR3 sequence (DNA): TGTGCCAGCAGCGCACGACAGGATGGAAACACCATATATTTT. Its protein product is CASSARQDGNTIYF.

The gene calls are TRBV19 and TRBJ1-5; 7 bases fit TRBD1. V was clipped by 3 bases and J by 10 bases; unmatched bases: 6. In germline, CDR1 is LNHDA, CDR2 SQIVND (reference sequence). The CDR3 is 13 residues long. The CDR3 loop reads CASSIPGGEPQHF. CDR3 nucleotides: TGTGCCAGTAGTATTCCAGGGGGAGAACCCCAGCATTTT.

V is TRBV14 and J is TRBJ2-1, with TRBD1 as a possible D gene (6 bases). Looked up from germline, CDR1 is SGHDN and CDR2 is FVKESK. Trimming took 4 bases from V and 9 from J, leaving 13 bases between them. The CDR3 consists of 13 residues. CDR3 sequence reads: CASSPTGYSEQFF. The DNA of the CDR3 is TGTGCCAGCAGCCCAACAGGGTATAGTGAGCAGTTCTTC.

The V call is TRBV7-6, the J call TRBJ2-2, with 9 bases aligning to TRBD2. There are 19 residues in the CDR3. The J segment lost 4 bases and the V segment lost 1 base, leaving 13 bases of the junction unmatched. CDR1 is SGHVS, CDR2 FNYEAQ, per germline. The CDR3 is CASSLESLAGITGTGELFF. The CDR3, as DNA: TGTGCCAGCAGCTTAGAATCTCTAGCGGGGATAACGGGCACCGGGGAGCTGTTTTTT. Supplemented by reference TRBV7-6 and TRBJ2-2, the full variable domain reads GAGVSQSPRYKVTKRGQDVALRCDPISGHVSLYWYRQALGQGPEFLTYFNYEAQQDKSGLPNDRFSAERPEGSISTLTIQRTEQRDSAMYRCASSLESLAGITGTGELFFGEGSRLTVL.

This sequence joins TRBV6-6 and TRBJ1-2, with 7 bases aligning to TRBD1. V dropped 2 bases and J dropped 4; count of bases not matched to a gene: 4. In germline, CDR1 is MNHNY, CDR2 SVGAGI (reference sequence). This CDR3 spans 14 amino acids. This CDR3 is CASSYETGSYGYTF. The CDR3 DNA is TGTGCCAGCAGTTACGAGACAGGGAGCTATGGCTACACCTTC.

This clone was counted once. V is TRBV6-5 and J is TRBJ1-3; 7 bases line up with TRBD1. The V gene's germline CDR1 is MNHEY and CDR2 SVGAGI. V was clipped by 2 bases and J by 2 bases; unmatched bases: 6. The CDR3 length is 16 residues. In nucleotides, the CDR3 is TGTGCCAGCAGTTACATTCCCGGGACAGCTGGAAACACCATATATTTT. This encodes CASSYIPGTAGNTIYF.

The chain uses TRBV19 and TRBJ2-1; a possible D gene is TRBD2 (5 bases). CDR1 is LNHDA, CDR2 SQIVND, per germline (reference sequence). The CDR3 length is 14 residues. The V end lost 2 bases, the J end lost 7 bases, and 12 bases lay between the germline ends. The CDR3 region has the DNA TGTGCCAGTAGTATAATAGGGAGAGGTAATGAGCAGTTCTTC. It codes for CASSIIGRGNEQFF.

The genes are TRBV5-6 and TRBJ2-2; 7 bases are a match to TRBD1. V lost 0 bases to trimming and J lost 10 bases; unmatched junction nucleotides: 6. The length of the CDR3 is 14 residues. CDR1 and CDR2 from the germline V gene are SGHDT and YYEEEE. The CDR3 sequence is CASSLVTGPPELFF. The CDR3 coding sequence is TGTGCCAGCAGCTTGGTGACAGGGCCGCCGGAGCTGTTTTTT. The whole variable domain, remainder taken from reference TRBV5-6 and TRBJ2-2, is DAGVTQSPTHLIKTRGQQVTLRCSPKSGHDTVSWYQQALGQGPQFIFQYYEEEERQRGNFPDRFSGHQFPNYSSELNVNALLLGDSALYLCASSLVTGPPELFFGEGSRLTVL.